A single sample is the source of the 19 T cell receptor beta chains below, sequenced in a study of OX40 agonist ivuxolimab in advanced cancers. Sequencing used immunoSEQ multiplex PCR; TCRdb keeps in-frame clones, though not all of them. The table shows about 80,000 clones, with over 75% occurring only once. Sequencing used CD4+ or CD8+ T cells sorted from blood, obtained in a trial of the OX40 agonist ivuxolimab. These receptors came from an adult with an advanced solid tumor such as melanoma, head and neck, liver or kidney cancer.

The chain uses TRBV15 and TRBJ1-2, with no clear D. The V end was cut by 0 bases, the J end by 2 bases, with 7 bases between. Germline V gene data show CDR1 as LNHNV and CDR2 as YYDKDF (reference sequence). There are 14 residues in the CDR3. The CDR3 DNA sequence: TGTGCCACCAGCAGAGATCGCGGGAACTATGGCTACACCTTC. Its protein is CATSRDRGNYGYTF.

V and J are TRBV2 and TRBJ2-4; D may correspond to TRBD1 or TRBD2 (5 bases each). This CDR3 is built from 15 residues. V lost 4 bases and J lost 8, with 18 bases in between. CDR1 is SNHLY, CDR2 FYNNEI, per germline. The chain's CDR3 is CASSAGTYNRDIQYF. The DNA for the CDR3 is TGTGCCAGCAGTGCTGGGACCTATAATCGGGACATTCAGTACTTC.

CDR3 in amino acids: CASSYRDSLYEQYF. Written as DNA, the CDR3 is TGTGCCAGCAGTTACCGGGACAGCCTCTACGAGCAGTACTTC. This chain uses TRBV6-5 with TRBJ2-7, with TRBD1 identical over 7 bases. This CDR3 has 14 residues. J was trimmed by 3 bases and V by 2 bases; bases with no gene match: 4. Germline CDR1 MNHEY, CDR2 SVGAGI.

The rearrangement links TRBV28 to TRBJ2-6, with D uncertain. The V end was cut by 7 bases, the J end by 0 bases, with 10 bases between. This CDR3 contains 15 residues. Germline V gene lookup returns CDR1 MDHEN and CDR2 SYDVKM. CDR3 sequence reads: CASKGGSSGANVLTF. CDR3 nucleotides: TGTGCCAGCAAGGGTGGCAGCTCTGGGGCCAACGTCCTGACTTTC.

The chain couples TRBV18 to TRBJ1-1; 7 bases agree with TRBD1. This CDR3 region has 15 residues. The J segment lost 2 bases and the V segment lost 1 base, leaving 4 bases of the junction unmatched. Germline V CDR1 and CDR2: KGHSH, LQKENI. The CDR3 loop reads CASSPQGARNTEAFF. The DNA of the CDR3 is TGTGCCAGCTCACCACAGGGGGCAAGAAACACTGAAGCTTTCTTT. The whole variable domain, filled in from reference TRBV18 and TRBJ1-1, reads NAGVMQNPRHLVRRRGQEARLRCSPMKGHSHVYWYRQLPEEGLKFMVYLQKENIIDESGMPKERFSAEFPKEGPSILRIQQVVRGDSAAYFCASSPQGARNTEAFFGQGTRLTVV.

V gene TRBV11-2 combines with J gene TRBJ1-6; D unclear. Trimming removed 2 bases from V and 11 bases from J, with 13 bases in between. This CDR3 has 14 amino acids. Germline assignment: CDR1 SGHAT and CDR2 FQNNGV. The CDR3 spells CASSLPLEGTPLHF. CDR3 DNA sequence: TGTGCCAGCAGCTTACCTCTGGAGGGAACACCCCTCCACTTT. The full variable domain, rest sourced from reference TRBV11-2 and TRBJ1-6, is EAGVAQSPRYKIIEKRQSVAFWCNPISGHATLYWYQQILGQGPKLLIQFQNNGVVDDSQLPKDRFSAERLKGVDSTLKIQPAKLEDSAVYLCASSLPLEGTPLHFGNGTRLTVT.

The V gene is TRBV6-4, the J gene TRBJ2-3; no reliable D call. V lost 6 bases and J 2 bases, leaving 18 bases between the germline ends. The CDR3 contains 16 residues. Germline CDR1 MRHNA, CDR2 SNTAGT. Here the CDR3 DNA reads TGTGCCAGCAGCCCCGTTTCGGTCGCAAACACAGATACGCAGTATTTT. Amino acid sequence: CASSPVSVANTDTQYF.

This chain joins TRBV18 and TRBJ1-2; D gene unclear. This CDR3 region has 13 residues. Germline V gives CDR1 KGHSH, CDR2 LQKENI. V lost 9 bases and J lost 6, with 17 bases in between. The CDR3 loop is CASTLRAGDGYTF. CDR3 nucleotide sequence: TGTGCCAGTACCCTGAGAGCCGGGGATGGCTACACCTTC.

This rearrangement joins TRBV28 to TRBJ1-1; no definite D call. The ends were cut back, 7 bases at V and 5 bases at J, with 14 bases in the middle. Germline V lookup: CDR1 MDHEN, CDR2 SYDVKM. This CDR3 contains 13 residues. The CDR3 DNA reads TGTGCCAGCAATGGAGGGAGCACGACTGAAGCTTTCTTT. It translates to CASNGGSTTEAFF.

The CDR3 sequence: CASSLGSRLEMGEQFF. The DNA for the CDR3 is TGTGCCAGCAGCTTGGGCTCTAGACTAGAGATGGGTGAGCAGTTCTTC. This chain links TRBV7-2 with TRBJ2-1, with TRBD2 as a possible D gene (6 bases). V gave up 3 bases and J gave up 9 bases, with 21 bases separating them. Looked up from germline, CDR1 is SGHTA and CDR2 is FQGNSA. This CDR3 spans 16 amino acids.

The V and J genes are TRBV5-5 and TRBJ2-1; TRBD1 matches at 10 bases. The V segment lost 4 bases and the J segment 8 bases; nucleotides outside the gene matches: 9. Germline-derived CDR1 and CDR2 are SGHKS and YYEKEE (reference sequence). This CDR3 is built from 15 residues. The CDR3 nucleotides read TGTGCCAGCAGCGGAGCCGGGACAGGGGCCTATGAGCAGTTCTTC. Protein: CASSGAGTGAYEQFF.

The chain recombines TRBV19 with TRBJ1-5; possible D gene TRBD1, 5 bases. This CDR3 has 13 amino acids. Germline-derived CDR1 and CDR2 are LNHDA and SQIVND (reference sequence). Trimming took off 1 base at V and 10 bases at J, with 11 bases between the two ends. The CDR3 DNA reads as TGTGCCAGTAGTATAGGTCAGGGTCTCCCCCAGCATTTT. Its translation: CASSIGQGLPQHF.

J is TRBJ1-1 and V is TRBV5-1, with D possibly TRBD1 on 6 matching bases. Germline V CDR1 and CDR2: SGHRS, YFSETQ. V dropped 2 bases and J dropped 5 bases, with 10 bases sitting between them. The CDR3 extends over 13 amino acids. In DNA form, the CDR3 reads TGCGCCAGCAGCTTCACAGGGAGGACTGAAGCTTTCTTT. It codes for CASSFTGRTEAFF.

Written as DNA, the CDR3 is TGTGCCAGCAGTTACTCTGCCAGGGCCCCTGGAAACACCATATATTTT. Amino acids: CASSYSARAPGNTIYF. This chain uses TRBV6-5 with TRBJ1-3, with D possibly being TRBD1 (5 bases). Trimming cost V 0 bases and J 2 bases, with 11 bases left between them. The CDR3 extends over 16 amino acids. Looked up from germline, CDR1 is MNHEY and CDR2 is SVGAGI.

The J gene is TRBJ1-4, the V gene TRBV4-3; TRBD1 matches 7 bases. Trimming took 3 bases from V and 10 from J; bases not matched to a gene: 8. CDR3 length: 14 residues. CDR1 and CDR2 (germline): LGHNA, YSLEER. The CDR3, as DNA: TGCGCCAGCAGCCAGACAGGGACGTTGGTAAAACTGTTTTTT. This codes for CASSQTGTLVKLFF.

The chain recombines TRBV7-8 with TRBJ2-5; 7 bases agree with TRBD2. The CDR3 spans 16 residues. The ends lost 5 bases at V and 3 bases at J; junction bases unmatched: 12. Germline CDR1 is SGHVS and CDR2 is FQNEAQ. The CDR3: CASSPRRGRAEETQYF. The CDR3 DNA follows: TGTGCCAGCAGCCCCCGTCGGGGGAGGGCTGAAGAGACCCAGTACTTC.

This CDR3 is CASSVGGSQYTDTQYF. The CDR3 DNA sequence: TGTGCCAGCAGCGTAGGAGGTAGTCAGTACACAGATACGCAGTATTTT. This sequence joins TRBV9 and TRBJ2-3; no clear D gene. Germline assignment: CDR1 SGDLS and CDR2 YYNGEE. Trimming removed 0 bases from V and 2 bases from J, with 13 bases in between. CDR3 size: 16 residues.

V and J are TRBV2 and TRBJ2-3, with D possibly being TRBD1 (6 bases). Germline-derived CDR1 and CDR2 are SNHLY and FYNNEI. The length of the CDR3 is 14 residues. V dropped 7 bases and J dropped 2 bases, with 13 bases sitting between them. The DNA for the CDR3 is TGTGCCAGCAAGGAACAGGGAGTCACAGATACGCAGTATTTT. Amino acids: CASKEQGVTDTQYF. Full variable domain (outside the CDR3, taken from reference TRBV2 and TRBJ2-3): EPEVTQTPSHQVTQMGQEVILRCVPISNHLYFYWYRQILGQKVEFLVSFYNNEISEKSEIFDDQFSVERPDGSNFTLKIRSTKLEDSAMYFCASKEQGVTDTQYFGPGTRLTVL.

CDR3 in amino acids: CASSLSDRGTIGFF. The CDR3 DNA reads as TGTGCCAGCAGTTTATCCGATCGCGGGACTATCGGGTTCTTC. The chain combines TRBV27 with TRBJ2-1, with 7 bases matching TRBD2. The germline CDR1 and CDR2 sequences are MNHEY and SMNVEV (reference sequence). This CDR3 is built from 14 residues. V lost 0 bases to trimming and J lost 15 bases; unmatched junction nucleotides: 11.